The rows below give T cell receptor beta chains drawn from one sample of a study of immune evolution from preneoplasia to lung adenocarcinoma. The table came from immunoSEQ multiplex PCR; TCRdb's copy has only in-frame clones and leaves some out. This sample has more than 3,500 clones, with 60% to 85% found just once. The sample taken for sequencing was FFPE minimally invasive lung adenocarcinoma tissue. These receptors came from a person aged 55-80 years with lung adenocarcinoma. Both conserved end residues are part of each CDR3. A D gene is named only where the DNA matches it firmly. The size field is filled for only some rows; it gives once, few, many or a size class.

TRBV10-3	TRBD2	TRBJ2-2	medium-sized	TGTGCCATCAGTGACTCAGGAGCGGGAGTGGTGGCCGGGGAGCTGTTTTTT	CAISDSGAGVVAGELFF
TRBV7-2	-	TRBJ2-7	-	TGTGCCAGCAGCTTAGTAGGGGGGGTTACCAGCTCCTACGAGCAGTACTTC	CASSLVGGVTSSYEQYF
TRBV14	-	TRBJ2-1	-	TGTGCCAGCAGCCAAGAAGTCCAGCGGCACTACAATGAGCAGTTCTTC	CASSQEVQRHYNEQFF
TRBV29-1	-	TRBJ1-1	few	TGCAGCTCGCTTAGGGGGACTGAAGCTTTCTTT	CSSLRGTEAFF
TRBV10-2	-	TRBJ2-1	-	TGCGCCACCGCCATAGCGGAACCCTCCTACAATGAGCAGTTCTTC	CATAIAEPSYNEQFF
TRBV6-1	TRBD1	TRBJ1-5	-	TGTGCCAGCAGGGACGGGACAGACAATCAGCCCCAGCATTTT	CASRDGTDNQPQHF
TRBV7-9	-	TRBJ2-1	large	TGTGCCAGCAGCCTTTGGAGGGGGCAGTTCTTC	CASSLWRGQFF
TRBV7-9	-	TRBJ1-1	-	TGTGCCAGCAGCTTAGAGTACACTGAAGCTTTCTTT	CASSLEYTEAFF
TRBV7-9	TRBD2	TRBJ2-5	-	TGTGCCAGCAGCTTAGTGCTAGCGGGATCCCAAGAGACCCAGTACTTC	CASSLVLAGSQETQYF
TRBV30	-	TRBJ2-7	-	TGTGCCTGGAGGACCCCGGGACATGTCCGCTACGAGCAGTACTTC	CAWRTPGHVRYEQYF
TRBV6-1	-	TRBJ2-1	-	TGTGCCAGCAGTGAATTTGGGGCGGGGAATGAGCAGTTCTTC	CASSEFGAGNEQFF